This T cell receptor beta chain was sequenced during a study of blood T cell repertoires in COVID-19. At the level of the study: Some COVID-19 samples were acute and others convalescent; all came from the United States, Italy and Spain. PBMCs, B-cell-depleted T cells, or T cells were the source of the cDNA or gDNA that made up the material.

Germline values: CDR1 SGDLS, CDR2 YYNGEE. The CDR3 sequence is 16 residues long. V gave up 4 bases and J gave up 7 bases; unmatched junction bases: 5. Original analysis: How many nucleated cells were present was estimated from reference gene primer amplification. Clones were read by immunoSEQ multiplex PCR, and TCRdb kept only the in-frame ones, dropping some. V and J calls and clone size are given by that table; D and trimming were obtained from the DNA. The repertoire has just under 350,000 clones, 83% of them found once; the top ten carry approximately 3.1%. The specimen was peripheral blood. This receptor was identified in a man younger than 45 with active or convalescent COVID-19. V usage is TRBV9 and J usage is TRBJ2-1, with 16 bases fitting TRBD2. CDR3 amino acids: CASSPGLAGGGNEQFF. The CDR3 nucleotides are TGTGCCAGCAGCCCGGGACTAGCGGGAGGGGGAAATGAGCAGTTCTTC. Complete variable domain (other parts from reference TRBV9 and TRBJ2-1): DSGVTQTPKHLITATGQRVTLRCSPRSGDLSVYWYQQSLDQGLQFLIQYYNGEERAKGNILERFSAQQFPDLHSELNLSSLELGDSALYFCASSPGLAGGGNEQFFGPGTRLTVL.